The next 21 T cell receptor beta chains were all read from a single sample in a study of cytomegalovirus exposure and HLA in healthy donors. Amplification used 60 Vbeta primers and 13 Jbeta primers. Measured with immunoSEQ multiplex PCR; TCRdb has only the in-frame clones, and not every one. The data show hundreds of thousands of clones, 80% to 90% seen once. The sequenced material came from PBMCs. All receptors come from a man aged 30 to 45 in good health and CMV-seronegative.

This chain connects TRBV6-6 to TRBJ2-3; D is undetermined. V lost 0 bases and J lost 7, with 5 bases in between. The CDR3 is 12 amino acids. Germline-derived CDR1 and CDR2 are MNHNY and SVGAGI (reference sequence). This chain's CDR3 is CASSYSGYTQYF. DNA for the CDR3: TGTGCCAGCAGTTACTCGGGCTATACGCAGTATTTT.

The chain recombines TRBV2 with TRBJ2-5, with D maybe TRBD2 (5 bases). The CDR3 covers 15 residues. Germline CDR1 SNHLY, CDR2 FYNNEI. Trimming stripped 3 bases from V and 6 bases from J, with 17 bases between. The CDR3 spells CASSEFLIDGKTQYF. In DNA, the CDR3 is TGTGCCAGCAGTGAGTTTCTGATCGACGGGAAGACCCAGTACTTC.

The gene calls are TRBV4-2 and TRBJ2-3; D may be TRBD2 (7 bases). Between the trimmed V and J ends, which lost 1 base and 1 base, there was a span of 18 bases. The CDR3 is 18 amino acids. Germline CDR1 and CDR2: LGHNA and YNFKEQ. The CDR3 here is CASSQGGRGQPGTDTQYF. DNA for the CDR3: TGTGCCAGCAGCCAAGGGGGGCGGGGGCAGCCCGGCACAGATACGCAGTATTTT.

This sequence joins TRBV28 and TRBJ2-5; D unclear. The CDR3 totals 13 residues. Germline V gene lookup returns CDR1 MDHEN and CDR2 SYDVKM. The ends were cut back, 8 bases at V and 1 base at J, with 11 bases in the middle. The CDR3 here is CASRDTPQETQYF. The DNA for the CDR3 is TGTGCCAGCCGTGACACTCCCCAAGAGACCCAGTACTTC.

The rearrangement joins TRBV29-1 to TRBJ2-7, with a weak D call TRBD1 (5 bases). The V end was cut by 7 bases, the J end by 5 bases, with 18 bases between. Germline assignment: CDR1 SQVTM and CDR2 ANQGSEA. This CDR3 contains 13 residues. The CDR3 loop is CSGTPGGANEQYF. CDR3 bases: TGCAGCGGAACTCCCGGTGGGGCGAACGAGCAGTACTTC.

This chain uses TRBV5-1 with TRBJ2-7; D possibly corresponds to TRBD1 (6 bases). Germline V gives CDR1 SGHRS, CDR2 YFSETQ. V lost 3 bases and J lost 2, with 15 bases in between. The CDR3 has 15 amino acids. The CDR3 DNA sequence: TGCGCCAGCAGCTCCGGGACACCCGGCGCCTACGAGCAGTACTTC. This translates into CASSSGTPGAYEQYF.

The gene calls are TRBV28 and TRBJ2-7, with TRBD2 matching over 7 bases. Germline V gives CDR1 MDHEN, CDR2 SYDVKM. V was clipped by 4 bases and J by 3 bases; unmatched bases: 6. The CDR3 loop spans 14 amino acids. This CDR3 is CASSSGGGGYEQYF. The CDR3 DNA reads TGTGCCAGCAGTTCGGGGGGTGGGGGCTACGAGCAGTACTTC.

V and J are TRBV7-3 and TRBJ2-7; D possibly corresponds to TRBD2 (7 bases). This CDR3 is built from 14 residues. V dropped 2 bases and J dropped 2 bases, with 10 bases sitting between them. In germline, CDR1 is SGHTA, CDR2 FQGTGA. The CDR3 protein is CASSLGGAPYEQYF. The CDR3 DNA sequence: TGTGCCAGCAGCTTAGGGGGGGCCCCCTACGAGCAGTACTTC.

The V gene is TRBV5-1, the J gene TRBJ1-2, with 7 bases that match TRBD1. V trimming: 3 bases; J trimming: 7 bases; junction bases outside the gene matches: 6. Germline CDR1 and CDR2: SGHRS and YFSETQ. The CDR3 runs to 13 residues. The CDR3 sequence is CASSSGQRRGYTF. The CDR3 DNA reads as TGCGCCAGCAGCTCGGGACAGAGACGTGGCTACACCTTC. Looking up the rest from reference TRBV5-1 and TRBJ1-2 gives the full variable domain: KAGVTQTPRYLIKTRGQQVTLSCSPISGHRSVSWYQQTPGQGLQFLFEYFSETQRNKGNFPGRFSGRQFSNSRSEMNVSTLELGDSALYLCASSSGQRRGYTFGSGTRLTVV.

The genes are TRBV7-3 and TRBJ2-3, with TRBD2 matching over 8 bases. Looked up from germline, CDR1 is SGHTA and CDR2 is FQGTGA. The ends lost 10 bases at V and 1 base at J; junction bases unmatched: 4. This CDR3 comprises 13 residues. DNA for the CDR3: TGTGCCACCTCGACTAGCGGCACAGATACGCAGTATTTT. Protein sequence: CATSTSGTDTQYF. Combining the CDR3 with reference TRBV7-3 and TRBJ2-3 gives the whole variable domain GAGVSQTPSNKVTEKGKYVELRCDPISGHTALYWYRQSLGQGPEFLIYFQGTGAADDSGLPNDRFFAVRPEGSVSTLKIQRTERGDSAVYLCATSTSGTDTQYFGPGTRLTVL.

The chain has TRBV6-5 and TRBJ2-7; D not certain. The germline V gene encodes CDR1 MNHEY and CDR2 SVGAGI. Deletions cut 2 bases from V and 4 bases from J, with 12 bases between. The CDR3 contains 14 residues. The CDR3 reads CASSYGERLYEQYF. The CDR3 nucleotides are TGTGCCAGCAGTTACGGCGAGAGGCTTTACGAGCAGTACTTC.

The sample holds a few counts of this clone. The chain carries TRBV5-4 and TRBJ2-7, with D maybe TRBD2 (6 bases). The CDR3 is made up of 13 amino acids. Germline-derived CDR1 and CDR2 are SGHNT and YYREEE (reference sequence). V lost 0 bases and J 5 bases, leaving 9 bases between the germline ends. The CDR3 DNA sequence: TGTGCCAGCAGCTTGGGGGGACTCGACGAGCAGTACTTC. Protein product: CASSLGGLDEQYF.

The chain carries TRBV27 and TRBJ1-2; TRBD1 matches at 11 bases. V lost 5 bases, J lost 5 bases, and 7 bases stayed unmatched. CDR1 MNHEY and CDR2 SMNVEV come from the germline V gene (reference sequence). The CDR3 runs 15 residues. The CDR3 nucleotides are TGTGCCAGCAGTCCCGGGACAGGGGGAGAGTATGGCTACACCTTC. This sequence encodes CASSPGTGGEYGYTF.

This chain joins TRBV19 and TRBJ2-1, with TRBD2 as a possible D gene (7 bases). Germline CDR1 and CDR2: LNHDA and SQIVND (reference sequence). The CDR3 extends over 15 amino acids. V was shortened by 7 bases and J by 3 bases, with 16 bases between the two germline ends. CDR3 in amino acids: CASTVRGAVYNEQFF. CDR3 sequence (DNA): TGTGCCAGTACCGTACGGGGGGCGGTCTACAATGAGCAGTTCTTC.

This clone was observed a few times. The chain links TRBV6-1 to TRBJ1-4; unclear D gene. This CDR3 region has 15 residues. The V end lost 2 bases, the J end lost 5 bases, and 12 bases lay between the germline ends. Germline V gives CDR1 MNHNS, CDR2 SASEGT. CDR3 region: CASSERRASNEKLFF. The CDR3 nucleotides are TGTGCCAGCAGTGAAAGGAGGGCCTCCAATGAAAAACTGTTTTTT.

The chain carries TRBV11-3 and TRBJ2-5; TRBD2 matches at 7 bases. The J segment lost 4 bases and the V segment lost 1 base, leaving 9 bases of the junction unmatched. This CDR3 has 16 amino acids. CDR1 is SGHNT, CDR2 YENEEA, per germline. CDR3 coding DNA: TGTGCCAGCAGCTTAGGGGGAGGGGATCAACGAGAGACCCAGTACTTC. This sequence encodes CASSLGGGDQRETQYF.

This clone was recorded once. The chain couples TRBV7-8 to TRBJ1-2; D perhaps matches TRBD1 (6 bases). CDR3 size: 16 residues. Germline values: CDR1 SGHVS, CDR2 FQNEAQ. The germline V and J ends were trimmed by 3 bases and 2 bases, with 16 bases remaining between them. The CDR3 nucleotides read TGTGCCAGCAGCTTCTCCGAGACAGGAGACAACTATGGCTACACCTTC. Its translation is CASSFSETGDNYGYTF.

The chain links TRBV5-6 to TRBJ2-3; tentative D call: TRBD1 (5 bases). The CDR3 runs 13 residues. Germline V CDR1 and CDR2: SGHDT, YYEEEE. Trimming took off 4 bases at V and 4 bases at J, with 10 bases between the two ends. This chain's CDR3 is CASSLRVPDTQYF. The CDR3 bases are TGTGCCAGCAGCCTCAGGGTGCCAGATACGCAGTATTTT.

This rearrangement joins TRBV28 to TRBJ2-2, with D maybe TRBD1 (6 bases). V was shortened by 1 base and J by 7 bases, with 10 bases between the two germline ends. The V gene's germline CDR1 is MDHEN and CDR2 SYDVKM. The CDR3 is 14 residues long. The CDR3 nucleotides read TGTGCCAGCAGTTTATTGGGGGCGGTCGGGGAGCTGTTTTTT. It is translated as CASSLLGAVGELFF.

The rearrangement links TRBV7-2 to TRBJ1-3; maybe TRBD1 (5 bases). The CDR3 loop spans 17 amino acids. V lost 2 bases, J lost 0 bases, and 14 bases lay in between. Germline V gives CDR1 SGHTA, CDR2 FQGNSA. As DNA, the CDR3 is TGTGCCAGCAGCTTACATATGGGGCCGAGCTCTGGAAACACCATATATTTT. Amino acid sequence: CASSLHMGPSSGNTIYF.

This clone was found once. The V gene is TRBV6-1, the J gene TRBJ1-6; D call uncertain. This CDR3 has 13 residues. Trimming shortened V by 11 bases and J by 8 bases, and 16 bases separated the two germline ends. Germline V lookup: CDR1 MNHNS, CDR2 SASEGT. CDR3 coding DNA: TGTGCCGGACGGGTGGAGGGATATTCACCCCTCCACTTT. Encoded protein: CAGRVEGYSPLHF.